Sequencing of this T cell receptor beta chain was carried out in a study of Graves' ophthalmopathy and Graves' hyperthyroidism. Study context: Peripheral blood (taken before any treatment) was collected at initial diagnosis.

RNA served as the template for amplifying TCR beta CDR3 regions. Scientists carried out first-round RT-PCR using HTBI primers and then a second-round multiplex PCR. TCRdb reprocessed the multiplex PCR reads with MiXCR, giving one entry per CDR3 protein. The table includes 400,000 to 450,000 distinct CDR3 sequences, 20% to 25% detected once. The CDR3 consists of 13 residues. The ends were cut back, 4 bases at V and 7 bases at J, with 10 bases in the middle. The germline gives CDR1 SGHTA, CDR2 FQGTGA. Ineligible for inclusion were patients with other autoimmune diseases, uncontrolled infections, pregnancy or lactation. A note on this clonotype: A single base separates this from a much larger clone, so it may be a read error. No conserved phenylalanine or tryptophan is present at the end of the CDR3, so a read error is the likely explanation.

The chain recombines TRBV7-3 with TRBJ2-2; a possible D gene is TRBD1 (6 bases). This sequence was found in a woman aged 18-29 years with stable Graves' hyperthyroidism. Material for sequencing was peripheral blood. The CDR3 is CASSSRGNGELFL. As DNA, the CDR3 is TGTGCCAGCAGCTCTAGGGGGAACGGGGAGCTGTTTTTG.